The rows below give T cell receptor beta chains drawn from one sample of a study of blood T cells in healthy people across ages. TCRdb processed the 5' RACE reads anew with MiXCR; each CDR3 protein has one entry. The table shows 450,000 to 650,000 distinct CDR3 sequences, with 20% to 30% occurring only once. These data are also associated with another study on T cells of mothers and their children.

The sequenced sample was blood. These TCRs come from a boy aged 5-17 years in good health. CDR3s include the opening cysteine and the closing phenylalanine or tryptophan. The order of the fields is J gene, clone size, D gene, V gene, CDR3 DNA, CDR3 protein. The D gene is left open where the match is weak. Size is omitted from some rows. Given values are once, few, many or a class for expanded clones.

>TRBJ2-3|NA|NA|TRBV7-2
TGTGCCAGCAGCTTAGAGCGCCGGCGGCGGCCCCCAGATACGCAGTATTTT
CASSLERRRRPPDTQYF
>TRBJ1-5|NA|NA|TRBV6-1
TGTGCCAGCAGTGGAGGCTGGAATCAGCCCCAGCATTTT
CASSGGWNQPQHF
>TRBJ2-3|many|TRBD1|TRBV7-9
TGTGCCAGCAGCATCGGGACAGGGCCACTCACAGATACGCAGTATTTT
CASSIGTGPLTDTQYF
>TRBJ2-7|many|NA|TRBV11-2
TGTGCCAGCAGCTTAGATCGAGACTCTACGCAGCAGTACTTC
CASSLDRDSTQQYF
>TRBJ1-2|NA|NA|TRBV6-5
TGTGCCAGCAGACAAACCGGGGCAGGGCACTATGGCTACACCTTC
CASRQTGAGHYGYTF
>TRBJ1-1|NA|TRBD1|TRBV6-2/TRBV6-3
TGTGCCACGACAGGGTGGGGCACTGAAGCTTTCTTT
CATTGWGTEAFF
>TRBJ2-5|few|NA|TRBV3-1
TGTGCCAGCAGCCAAGATTTGGCTAGCCTCAAGTTCTTC
CASSQDLASLKFF
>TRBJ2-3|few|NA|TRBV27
TGTGCCAGCAGTCCCCCCACTGGACTTTTCACAGATACGCAGTATTTT
CASSPPTGLFTDTQYF
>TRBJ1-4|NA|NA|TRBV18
TGTGCCAGCTCACCAGCAGGGAGGTATGAAAAACTGTTTTTT
CASSPAGRYEKLFF
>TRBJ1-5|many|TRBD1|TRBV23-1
TGCGCCAGCACCCCAGGACAGGGAGAGGCTCAGCCCCAGCATTTT
CASTPGQGEAQPQHF
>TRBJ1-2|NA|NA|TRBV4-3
TGCGCCAGCAGTCAAGTGCCTCAAGGGGGACGGAGTAACTATGGCTACACCTTC
CASSQVPQGGRSNYGYTF
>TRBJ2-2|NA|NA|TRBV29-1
TGCAGCGTTGCTGGGGGGCTTTTTGGGACCGGGGAGCTGTTTTTT
CSVAGGLFGTGELFF
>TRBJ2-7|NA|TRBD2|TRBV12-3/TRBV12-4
TGTGCCAGCAGTTTTAATGATCCGGGACTAGCGGGGTCGGGGCAGTACTTC
CASSFNDPGLAGSGQYF
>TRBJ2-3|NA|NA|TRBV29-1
TGCAGCGTTTTGGGTCTAACCAGCGGGAGCACAGATACGCAGTATTTT
CSVLGLTSGSTDTQYF
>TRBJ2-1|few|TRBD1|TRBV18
TGTGCCAGCTCAGCTCAGGGGGCTCAATACAATGAGCAGTTCTTC
CASSAQGAQYNEQFF
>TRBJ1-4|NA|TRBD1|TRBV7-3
TGTGCCAGCAGCTTAACGGGACAGAATAATGAAAAACTGTTTTTT
CASSLTGQNNEKLFF
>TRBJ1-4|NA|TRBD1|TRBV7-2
TGTGCCAGCAGCGCAAGACAGGGGAGGGATGAAAAACTGTTTTTT
CASSARQGRDEKLFF